This T cell receptor beta chain was recovered during a study of OX40 agonist ivuxolimab in advanced cancers. Study-level points and caveats: CD8+ T cells averaged more expanded clones than CD4+.

Germline lookup yields CDR1 SGDLS and CDR2 YYNGEE. V was clipped by 3 bases and J by 8 bases, with 8 bases between them. The CDR3 extends over 12 amino acids. Using immunoSEQ multiplex PCR, the repertoire was profiled, and TCRdb retains in-frame clones only, with some absent. The table shows approximately 60,000 clones, with under 95% occurring only once. Details on this clone: Its target is unknown.

The clonotype was recovered from an adult with an advanced solid tumor such as melanoma, head and neck, liver or kidney cancer. The gene calls are TRBV9 and TRBJ2-2; the D gene is possibly TRBD1 (5 bases). Material: CD4+ or CD8+ T cells sorted from blood, obtained in a trial of the OX40 agonist ivuxolimab. The chain's CDR3 is CASSADMGELFF. The CDR3 DNA follows: TGTGCCAGCAGCGCGGACATGGGGGAGCTGTTTTTT.